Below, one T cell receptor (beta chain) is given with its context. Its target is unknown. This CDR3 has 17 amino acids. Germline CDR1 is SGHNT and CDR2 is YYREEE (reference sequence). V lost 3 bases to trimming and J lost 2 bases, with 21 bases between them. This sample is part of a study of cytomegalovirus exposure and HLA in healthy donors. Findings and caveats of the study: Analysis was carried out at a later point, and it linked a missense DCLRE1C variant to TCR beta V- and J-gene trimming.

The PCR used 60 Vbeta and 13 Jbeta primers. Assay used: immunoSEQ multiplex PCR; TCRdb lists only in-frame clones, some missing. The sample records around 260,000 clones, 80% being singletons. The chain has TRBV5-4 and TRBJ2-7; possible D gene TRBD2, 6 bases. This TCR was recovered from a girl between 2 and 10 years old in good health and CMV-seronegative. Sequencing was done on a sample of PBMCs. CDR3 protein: CASSSGSTGTGTYEQYF. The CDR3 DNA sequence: TGTGCCAGCAGCTCGGGGAGCACCGGGACTGGGACCTACGAGCAGTACTTC.